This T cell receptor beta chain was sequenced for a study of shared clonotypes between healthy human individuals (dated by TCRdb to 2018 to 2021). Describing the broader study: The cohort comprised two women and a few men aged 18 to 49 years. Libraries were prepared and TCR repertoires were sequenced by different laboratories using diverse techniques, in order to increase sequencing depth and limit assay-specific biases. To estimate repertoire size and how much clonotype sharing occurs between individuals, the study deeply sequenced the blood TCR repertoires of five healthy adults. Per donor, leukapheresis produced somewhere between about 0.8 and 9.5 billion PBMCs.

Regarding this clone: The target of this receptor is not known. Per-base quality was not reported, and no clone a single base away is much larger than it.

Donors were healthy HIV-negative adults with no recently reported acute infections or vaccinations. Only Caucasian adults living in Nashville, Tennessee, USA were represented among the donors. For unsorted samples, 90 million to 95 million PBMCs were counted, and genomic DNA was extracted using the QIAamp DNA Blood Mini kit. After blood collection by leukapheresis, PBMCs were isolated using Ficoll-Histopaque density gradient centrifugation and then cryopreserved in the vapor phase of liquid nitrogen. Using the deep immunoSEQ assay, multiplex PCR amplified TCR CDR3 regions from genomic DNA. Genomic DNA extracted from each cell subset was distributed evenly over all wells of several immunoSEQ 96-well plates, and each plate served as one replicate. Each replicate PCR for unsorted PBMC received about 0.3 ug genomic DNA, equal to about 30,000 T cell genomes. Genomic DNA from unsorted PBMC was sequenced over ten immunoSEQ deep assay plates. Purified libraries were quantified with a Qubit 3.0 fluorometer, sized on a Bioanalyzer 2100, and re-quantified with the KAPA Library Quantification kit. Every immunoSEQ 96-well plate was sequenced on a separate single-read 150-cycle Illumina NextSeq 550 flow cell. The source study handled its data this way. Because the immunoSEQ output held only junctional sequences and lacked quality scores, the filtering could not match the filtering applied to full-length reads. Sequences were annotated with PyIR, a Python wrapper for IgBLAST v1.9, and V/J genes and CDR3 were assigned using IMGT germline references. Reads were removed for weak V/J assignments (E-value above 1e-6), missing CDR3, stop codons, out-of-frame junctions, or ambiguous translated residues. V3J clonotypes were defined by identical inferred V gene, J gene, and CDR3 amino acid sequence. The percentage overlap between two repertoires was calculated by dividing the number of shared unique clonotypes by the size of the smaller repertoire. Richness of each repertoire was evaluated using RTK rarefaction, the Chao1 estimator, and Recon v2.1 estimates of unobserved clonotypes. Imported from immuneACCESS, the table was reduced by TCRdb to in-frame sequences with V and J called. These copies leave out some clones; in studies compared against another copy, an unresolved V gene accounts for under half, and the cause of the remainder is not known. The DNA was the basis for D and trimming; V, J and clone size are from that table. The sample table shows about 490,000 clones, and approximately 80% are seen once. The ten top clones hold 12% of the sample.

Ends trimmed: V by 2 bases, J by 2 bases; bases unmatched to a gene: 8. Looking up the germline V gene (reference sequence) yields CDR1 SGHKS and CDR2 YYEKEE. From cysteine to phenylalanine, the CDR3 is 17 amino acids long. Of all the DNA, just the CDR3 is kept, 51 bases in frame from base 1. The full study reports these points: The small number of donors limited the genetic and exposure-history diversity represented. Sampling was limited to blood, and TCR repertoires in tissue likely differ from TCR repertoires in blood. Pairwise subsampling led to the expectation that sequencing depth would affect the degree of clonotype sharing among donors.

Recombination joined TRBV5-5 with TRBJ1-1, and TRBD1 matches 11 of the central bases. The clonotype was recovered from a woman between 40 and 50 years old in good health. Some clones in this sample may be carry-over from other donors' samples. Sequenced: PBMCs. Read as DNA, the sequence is TGTGCCAGCAGCTTTAGGACAGGGGGCTCAGTTAACACTGAAGCTTTCTTT. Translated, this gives CASSFRTGGSVNTEAFF. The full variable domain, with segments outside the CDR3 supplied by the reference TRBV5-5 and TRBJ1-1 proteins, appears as DAGVTQSPTHLIKTRGQQVTLRCSPISGHKSVSWYQQVLGQGPQFIFQYYEKEERGRGNFPDRFSARQFPNYSSELNVNALLLGDSALYLCASSFRTGGSVNTEAFFGQGTRLTVV.